This TCR beta chain was recorded in a study of blood T cell repertoires in COVID-19. This CDR3 has 17 residues. Germline assignment: CDR1 SGHRS and CDR2 YFSETQ. Losses at the gene ends were 0 bases for V and 3 bases for J; bases not matched to a gene: 6. Profiling relied on immunoSEQ multiplex PCR, and the TCRdb table lists in-frame clones only, not all of them. The table lists around 110,000 clones, 90% of them singletons. The receptor comes from a human donor with active COVID-19. The donor label of this sample is uncertain. What was sequenced was peripheral blood. The rearrangement uses TRBV5-1 and TRBJ2-1; 10 bases map to TRBD1. The CDR3 nucleotides read TGCGCCAGCAGCTTGGGGACAGGGGGTCATTACTACAATGAGCAGTTCTTC. Translation gives CASSLGTGGHYYNEQFF.